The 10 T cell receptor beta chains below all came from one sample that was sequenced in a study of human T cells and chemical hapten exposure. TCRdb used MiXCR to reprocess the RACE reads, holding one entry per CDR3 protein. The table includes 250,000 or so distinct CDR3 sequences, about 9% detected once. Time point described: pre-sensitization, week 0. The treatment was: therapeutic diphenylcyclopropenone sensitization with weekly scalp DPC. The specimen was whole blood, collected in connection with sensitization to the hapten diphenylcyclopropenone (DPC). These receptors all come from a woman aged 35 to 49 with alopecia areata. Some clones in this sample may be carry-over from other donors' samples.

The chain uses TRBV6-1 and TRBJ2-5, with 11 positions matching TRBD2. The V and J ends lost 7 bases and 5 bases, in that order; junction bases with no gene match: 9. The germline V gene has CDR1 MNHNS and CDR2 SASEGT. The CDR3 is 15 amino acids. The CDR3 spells CASTNSGRALETQYF. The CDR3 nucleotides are TGTGCCAGCACTAATAGCGGGAGGGCCCTCGAGACCCAGTACTTC.

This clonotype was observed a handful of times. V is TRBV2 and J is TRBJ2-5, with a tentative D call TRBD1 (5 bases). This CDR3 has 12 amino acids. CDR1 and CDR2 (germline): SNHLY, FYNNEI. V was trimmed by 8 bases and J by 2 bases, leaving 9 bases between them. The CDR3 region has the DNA TGTGCCAGCCTAAGACAGCAAGAGACCCAGTACTTC. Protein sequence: CASLRQQETQYF.

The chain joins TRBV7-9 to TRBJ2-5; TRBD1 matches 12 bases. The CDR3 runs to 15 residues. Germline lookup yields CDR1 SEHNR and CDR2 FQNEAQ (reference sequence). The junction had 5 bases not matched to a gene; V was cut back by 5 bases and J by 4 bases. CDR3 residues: CASSIGTGGGETQYF. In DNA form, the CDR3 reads TGTGCCAGCAGCATCGGGACAGGGGGCGGAGAGACCCAGTACTTC.

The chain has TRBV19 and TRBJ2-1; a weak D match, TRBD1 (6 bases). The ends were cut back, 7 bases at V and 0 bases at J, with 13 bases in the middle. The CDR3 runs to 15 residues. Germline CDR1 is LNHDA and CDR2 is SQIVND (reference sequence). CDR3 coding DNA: TGTGCCAGTACTTACAGGGCTAGCTCCTACAATGAGCAGTTCTTC. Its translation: CASTYRASSYNEQFF.

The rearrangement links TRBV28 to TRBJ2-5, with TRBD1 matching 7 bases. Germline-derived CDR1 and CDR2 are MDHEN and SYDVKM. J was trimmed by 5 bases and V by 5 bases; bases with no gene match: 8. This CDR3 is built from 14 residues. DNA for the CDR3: TGTGCCAGCAGTGCCACACAGGGGTGGGAGACCCAGTACTTC. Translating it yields CASSATQGWETQYF.

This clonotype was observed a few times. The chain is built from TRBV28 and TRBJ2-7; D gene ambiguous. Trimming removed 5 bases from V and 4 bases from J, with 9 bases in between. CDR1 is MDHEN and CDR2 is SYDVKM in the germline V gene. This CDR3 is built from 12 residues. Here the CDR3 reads CASSPLVYEQYF. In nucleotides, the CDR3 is TGTGCCAGCAGTCCATTAGTTTACGAGCAGTACTTC.

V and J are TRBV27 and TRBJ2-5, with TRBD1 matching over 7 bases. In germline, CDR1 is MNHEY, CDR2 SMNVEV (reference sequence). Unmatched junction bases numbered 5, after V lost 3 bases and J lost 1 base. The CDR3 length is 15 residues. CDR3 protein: CASSFYGTVQETQYF. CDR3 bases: TGTGCCAGCAGTTTTTATGGGACAGTCCAAGAGACCCAGTACTTC.

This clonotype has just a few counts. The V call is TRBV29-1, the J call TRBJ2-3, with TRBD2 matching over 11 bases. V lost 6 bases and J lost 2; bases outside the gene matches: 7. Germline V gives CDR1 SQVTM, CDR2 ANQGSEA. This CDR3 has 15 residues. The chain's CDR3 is CSVPRGLADTDTQYF. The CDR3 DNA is TGCAGCGTCCCTAGGGGACTAGCGGACACAGATACGCAGTATTTT.

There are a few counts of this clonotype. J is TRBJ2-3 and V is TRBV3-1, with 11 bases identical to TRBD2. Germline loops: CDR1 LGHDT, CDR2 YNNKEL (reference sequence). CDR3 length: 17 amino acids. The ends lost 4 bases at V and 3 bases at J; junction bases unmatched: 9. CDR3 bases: TGTGCCAGCAGCCTTTCTAGCGGGAGGATAGGAACAGATACGCAGTATTTT. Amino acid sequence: CASSLSSGRIGTDTQYF.

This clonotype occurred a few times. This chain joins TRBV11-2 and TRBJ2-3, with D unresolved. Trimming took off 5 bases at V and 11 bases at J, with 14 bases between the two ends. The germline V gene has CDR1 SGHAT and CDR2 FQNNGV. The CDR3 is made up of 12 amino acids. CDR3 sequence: CASSLTGPLQYF. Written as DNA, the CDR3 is TGTGCCAGCAGCCTGACCGGGCCTCTGCAGTATTTT.